The clone carrying this T cell receptor beta chain occurred a few times. Antigen: not known. These data come from a study of T-cell reconstitution after alpha-beta-depleted transplantation in children. Trimming took 2 bases from V and 1 from J, leaving 18 bases between them. The CDR3 has 18 residues. Germline V gene sequence: CDR1 KGHSH, CDR2 LQKENI. General study points: At around two months after transplant, the alpha-beta T cells were reportedly derived from several hundred expanded clones that came from non-depleted graft cells. Counts and diversity of T cells one year after transplant came mostly from newly produced T cells. Surviving recipient cells, namely T cells and thymic progenitors, were the source of high day-60 TCRbeta diversity in some patients.

A library of TCRbeta sequences, prepared with unique molecular identifiers, was generated. TCRdb re-called the PCR reads with MiXCR, one entry per CDR3 protein. The top ten clones hold roughly 14% of a sample with 600,000 or so distinct CDR3 sequences, roughly 23% of them seen once. This clonotype was obtained from a boy younger than two who had a stem cell transplant for acute myeloid leukemia, so the T cells may come from the graft donor. Material: PBMCs, mostly from graft donor cells, obtained 360 days after TCRalphabeta/CD19-depleted stem cell transplant. The V gene is TRBV18, the J gene TRBJ2-1; maybe TRBD1 (6 bases). The CDR3 DNA is TGTGCCAGCTCACCAACCCTCCAGGGGTCGATTTCCTACAATGAGCAGTTCTTC. Encoded protein: CASSPTLQGSISYNEQFF.